This is a list of T cell receptor beta chains from one sample in a study of T-cell memory formation after mild COVID-19. TCRdb recomputed calls from the 5' RACE reads with MiXCR, one row per CDR3 protein. The data show about 340,000 distinct CDR3 sequences, around a sixth seen once. Sequencing input: PBMCs or a T cell subset sorted from them (not recorded which). These receptors were obtained from a man younger than 30 who had mild COVID-19 (a few samples of this study predate the infection). Cell type and time point are not known. The CDR3 runs from the conserved cysteine through the conserved F or W. The D gene is left open where the match is weak. Clone size appears in some rows only: once, few, many, or a class for an expanded clone.

.,.,TRBJ2-7,TRBV5-1,TGCGCCAGCAGCTCAATGACAGGCCCCTACGAGCAGTACTTC,CASSSMTGPYEQYF
few,TRBD1,TRBJ1-5,TRBV7-2,TGTGCCAGCAGCCTAGCGGGACAGGGGATCATTCAGCCCCAGCATTTT,CASSLAGQGIIQPQHF
few,TRBD2,TRBJ2-2,TRBV2,TGTGCCAGCAGTGAAAGCAGCGGGGGGACTACCGGGGAGCTGTTTTTT,CASSESSGGTTGELFF
few,.,TRBJ2-3,TRBV9,TGTGCCAGCAGCGTAGAGTCGTCAGGCGGGTTGCAGTATTTT,CASSVESSGGLQYF
.,TRBD1,TRBJ1-2,TRBV6-2/TRBV6-3,TGTGCCAGCAGTTTCGGGGACAGGGTTCCCTATGGCTACACCTTC,CASSFGDRVPYGYTF
.,.,TRBJ2-7,TRBV9,TGTGCCAGCAGCGTAGAAGGGGGCTCCTACGAGCAGTACTTC,CASSVEGGSYEQYF
many,.,TRBJ2-2,TRBV12-3/TRBV12-4,TGTGCCAGCAGTATCGGGCCTTCCGGGGAGCTGTTTTTT,CASSIGPSGELFF
.,TRBD1,TRBJ2-5,TRBV6-2/TRBV6-3,TGTGCCAGCGGCAGGGGGCTTGAAGAGACCCAGTACTTC,CASGRGLEETQYF
.,TRBD1,TRBJ1-4,TRBV2,TGTGCCAGCGACCGGGACAGAAAAGAAAAACTGTTTTTT,CASDRDRKEKLFF
few,TRBD2,TRBJ2-1,TRBV2,TGTGCCAGCCCCCCGGGGGGGGCGGGCTACAATGAGCAGTTCTTC,CASPPGGAGYNEQFF
few,.,TRBJ2-5,TRBV6-5,TGTGCCAGCAGTTACTTCGGCAGCCAAGAGACCCAGTACTTC,CASSYFGSQETQYF
few,TRBD1,TRBJ1-5,TRBV20-1,TGCAGTGCTAGTCCAGGGGGGAGGGGTCAGCCCCAGCATTTT,CSASPGGRGQPQHF
.,.,TRBJ2-5,TRBV11-3,TGTGCCAGCAGCCCCCGGTACCAAGAGACCCAGTACTTC,CASSPRYQETQYF
few,.,TRBJ1-2,TRBV27,TGTGCCAGCAGTTTAAGAAGGGCCATGAGGGACTATGGCTACACCTTC,CASSLRRAMRDYGYTF
.,.,TRBJ2-3,TRBV19,TGTGCCAGTAGTATCCTTAGGAGAGCTAGCACAGATACGCAGTATTTT,CASSILRRASTDTQYF
.,.,TRBJ2-5,TRBV7-2,TGTGCCAGCAGCTTAGGTCCGGCGACTGCAGCAGAGACCCAGTACTTC,CASSLGPATAAETQYF
.,.,TRBJ1-6,TRBV6-5,TGTGCCAGCAGGGGGTGGAACTATAATTCACCCCTCCACTTT,CASRGWNYNSPLHF
.,TRBD2,TRBJ2-5,TRBV6-5,TGTGCCAGCAGTTCGTCCGGGACTAGCGGGGAAGAGACCCAGTACTTC,CASSSSGTSGEETQYF
few,TRBD1,TRBJ2-1,TRBV5-1,TGCGCCAGCAGGAGGGGGCGCGAGCAGTTCTTC,CASRRGREQFF
few,.,TRBJ2-2,TRBV11-2,TGTGCCAGCAGCCCTTGGGGAGTGACCACCGGGGAGCTGTTTTTT,CASSPWGVTTGELFF
.,.,TRBJ1-2,TRBV12-3/TRBV12-4,TGTGCCAGCAGTTCCGACCGGGGAGGCTACACCTTC,CASSSDRGGYTF
.,.,TRBJ2-2,TRBV7-9,TGTGCCAGCGGGATCAGGATCTTAGGGGAGCTGTTTTTT,CASGIRILGELFF
few,.,TRBJ2-5,TRBV5-4,TGTGCCAGCAGCCCGGAGTACGAAGAGACCCAGTACTTC,CASSPEYEETQYF
few,.,TRBJ1-5,TRBV20-1,TGCAGTGCTAGAAACCGGGACACCCATCAGCCCCAGCATTTT,CSARNRDTHQPQHF
few,.,TRBJ1-5,TRBV6-5,TGTGCCAGCAGTACCCGGACAGACAATCAGCCCCAGCATTTT,CASSTRTDNQPQHF
few,TRBD1,TRBJ1-3,TRBV6-5,TGTGCCAGCAGTTACCTGTCAGGGGGCTCTGGAAACACCATATATTTT,CASSYLSGGSGNTIYF
once,.,TRBJ2-1,TRBV4-1,TGCGCCAGCAGCCATCGCGGTCTGACAGCATCAAACAATGAGCAGTTCTTC,CASSHRGLTASNNEQFF
.,TRBD1,TRBJ1-6,TRBV11-2,TGTGCCAGCAGCTCGGACAGGGGCTATAATTCACCCCTCCACTTT,CASSSDRGYNSPLHF